The 10 T cell receptor beta chains below were found in one sample sequenced in a study of CD8 T cells in Susac syndrome (dated by TCRdb to about 2019). The protocol used for the library was the immunoSEQ multiplex PCR assay. RNA was extracted with the RNeasy kit and about 0.5 to 1 ug was reverse transcribed using random hexamers. TCRdb reanalyzed the raw reads on its own, using fastp at Q25 for trimming and MiXCR for clone calling, and kept in-frame beta chains. CDR3 protein duplicates are merged, each entry listing the most common genes and DNA. Counted in this sample were around 180,000 distinct CDR3 sequences; 85% to 95% of them appeared once. Roughly 0.11% of the sample is in the top ten clones. The sequenced sample consisted of CD4+ T cells from PBMCs. The receptors originated from a human donor with Susac syndrome.

The gene calls are TRBV19 and TRBJ1-5; D possibly corresponds to TRBD1 (6 bases). The CDR3 loop spans 14 amino acids. Germline loops: CDR1 LNHDA, CDR2 SQIVND (reference sequence). V was pared by 6 bases and J by 7 bases, with 16 bases between. Here the CDR3 DNA reads TGTGCCAGTAGGGAACAGGGAGTAAGACAGCCCCAGCATTTT. Translation gives CASREQGVRQPQHF.

The table lists this clonotype with a count of one. The gene calls are TRBV2 and TRBJ2-7; D call uncertain. Germline lookup yields CDR1 SNHLY and CDR2 FYNNEI. Trimming removed 3 bases from V and 3 bases from J, with 0 bases in between. The CDR3 is 10 residues long. The CDR3: CASSDYEQYF. Written as DNA, the CDR3 is TGTGCCAGCAGTGACTACGAGCAGTACTTC.

The V gene is TRBV10-3, the J gene TRBJ2-1; TRBD1 agrees at 9 bases. With 5 bases clipped from V and 4 bases from J, the junction kept 6 bases outside the gene matches. This CDR3 spans 15 amino acids. The germline V gene has CDR1 ENHRY and CDR2 SYGVKD. The CDR3 region is CAISSGTGSYNEQFF. The CDR3 nucleotides are TGTGCCATCAGTTCCGGGACAGGGTCTTACAATGAGCAGTTCTTC.

This chain joins TRBV5-4 and TRBJ2-1; 7 positions match TRBD2. Trimming cost V 4 bases and J 6 bases; bases outside gene matches: 4. In germline, CDR1 is SGHNT, CDR2 YYREEE (reference sequence). The CDR3 runs to 13 residues. The CDR3, as DNA: TGTGCCAGCAGCAGGGGACTACCCAATGAGCAGTTCTTC. It is translated as CASSRGLPNEQFF.

The rearrangement links TRBV6-5 to TRBJ2-7; 10 bases map to TRBD1. Germline V gives CDR1 MNHEY, CDR2 SVGAGI. The CDR3 has 15 residues. The V gene end was trimmed by 6 bases and the J gene end by 3 bases; junction bases not matched to a gene: 8. This CDR3 is CASSPTGGRVYEQYF. The DNA for the CDR3 is TGTGCCAGCAGCCCGACAGGGGGCAGGGTCTACGAGCAGTACTTC.

The rearrangement uses TRBV6-6 and TRBJ2-1, with D possibly being TRBD2 (5 bases). The CDR3 covers 14 residues. Germline assignment: CDR1 MNHNY and CDR2 SVGAGI (reference sequence). The ends were cut back, 8 bases at V and 1 base at J, with 12 bases in the middle. The CDR3 DNA sequence: TGTGCCAGCCGCATCCCGGGGTCCTACAATGAGCAGTTCTTC. This sequence encodes CASRIPGSYNEQFF.

V is TRBV9 and J is TRBJ2-6, with D perhaps matching TRBD2 (6 bases). CDR3 length: 17 residues. Germline V lookup: CDR1 SGDLS, CDR2 YYNGEE. V was cut by 3 bases and J by 0 bases, with 13 bases left in between. This CDR3 is CASSAGTRSSGANVLTF. The DNA of the CDR3 is TGTGCCAGCAGCGCCGGGACTCGAAGCTCTGGGGCCAACGTCCTGACTTTC.

This rearrangement joins TRBV20-1 to TRBJ1-5; a possible D gene is TRBD1 (5 bases). Germline CDR1 and CDR2: DFQATT and SNEGSKA (reference sequence). V was cut by 5 bases and J by 3 bases, with 8 bases left in between. CDR3 size: 12 residues. The CDR3 loop reads CSAGAANQPQHF. CDR3 coding DNA: TGCAGTGCTGGGGCCGCCAATCAGCCCCAGCATTTT.

V gene TRBV2 combines with J gene TRBJ1-2; 11 bases map to TRBD1. After removal of 6 bases from V and 7 bases from J, the junction contained 1 base not matched to a gene. The germline CDR1 and CDR2 sequences are SNHLY and FYNNEI. This CDR3 spans 12 amino acids. The CDR3 region has the DNA TGTGCCAGCAGGGGGACAGGGGGTGGCTACACCTTC. Amino acids: CASRGTGGGYTF.

The V and J genes are TRBV20-1 and TRBJ2-3, with 9 bases identical to TRBD2. The length of the CDR3 is 15 residues. Per the germline V gene, CDR1 is DFQATT and CDR2 is SNEGSKA (reference sequence). The V segment lost 4 bases and the J segment 0 bases; nucleotides outside the gene matches: 5. The CDR3 sequence is CSANLAGPSTDTQYF. The CDR3 region has the DNA TGCAGTGCTAACCTAGCGGGGCCTAGCACAGATACGCAGTATTTT.